What follows are 19 T cell receptor beta chains derived from one specimen sequenced in a study of blood T cell repertoires in COVID-19. Clones were read by immunoSEQ multiplex PCR, and TCRdb kept only the in-frame ones, dropping some. The repertoire holds more than 300,000 clones, with roughly 90% as singletons. Source material: peripheral blood. These TCRs come from a man between 18 and 29 years old who had recovered from COVID-19.

This clone appeared once. The J gene is TRBJ2-1, the V gene TRBV18, with D unresolved. This CDR3 is built from 14 residues. Trimming stripped 3 bases from V and 4 bases from J, with 10 bases between. The V gene's germline CDR1 is KGHSH and CDR2 LQKENI. The CDR3, as DNA: TGTGCCAGCTCACCGGGCGCCCTTTACAATGAGCAGTTCTTC. Its protein is CASSPGALYNEQFF. Looking up the rest from reference TRBV18 and TRBJ2-1 gives the full variable domain: NAGVMQNPRHLVRRRGQEARLRCSPMKGHSHVYWYRQLPEEGLKFMVYLQKENIIDESGMPKERFSAEFPKEGPSILRIQQVVRGDSAAYFCASSPGALYNEQFFGPGTRLTVL.

CDR3 sequence reads: CASSPGRTYEQYF. In nucleotides, the CDR3 is TGTGCCAGCAGTCCGGGTAGGACCTACGAGCAGTACTTC. V is TRBV27 and J is TRBJ2-7; D is unresolved. Germline values: CDR1 MNHEY, CDR2 SMNVEV (reference sequence). The CDR3 length is 13 residues. V lost 5 bases to trimming and J lost 2 bases, with 10 bases between them.

This chain links TRBV27 with TRBJ2-7; 9 bases are a match to TRBD1. Germline lookup yields CDR1 MNHEY and CDR2 SMNVEV (reference sequence). CDR3 size: 14 residues. J lost 2 bases, V lost 5 bases, and 4 bases had no gene match. The CDR3 region has the DNA TGTGCCAGCAGTCAGGACAGGGGACCCTACGAGCAGTACTTC. This encodes CASSQDRGPYEQYF.

The chain links TRBV20-1 to TRBJ2-3; tentatively, D is TRBD2 (6 bases). Germline V gene data show CDR1 as DFQATT and CDR2 as SNEGSKA (reference sequence). The CDR3 length is 15 residues. V was trimmed by 3 bases and J by 6 bases, leaving 19 bases between them. The CDR3, as DNA: TGCAGTGCTAGTGGGAGGTCTAATTTCGCGGATACGCAGTATTTT. Its translation is CSASGRSNFADTQYF.

This clone showed up just once. The V and J genes are TRBV7-3 and TRBJ2-1; 8 positions match TRBD2. CDR3 size: 16 residues. CDR1 and CDR2 from the germline V gene are SGHTA and FQGTGA. The junction had 13 bases not matched to a gene; V was cut back by 4 bases and J by 8 bases. In DNA, the CDR3 is TGTGCCAGCAGCTCTGGAGTTGCGGGAGGTCGGGATGAGCAGTTCTTC. It specifies CASSSGVAGGRDEQFF.

The rearrangement links TRBV11-2 to TRBJ2-5, with a tentative D call TRBD1 (5 bases). Germline-derived CDR1 and CDR2 are SGHAT and FQNNGV. The CDR3 loop spans 13 amino acids. V lost 2 bases, J lost 4 bases, and 8 bases lay in between. Here the CDR3 reads CASSLPGRETQYF. The CDR3 DNA reads TGTGCCAGCAGCTTACCAGGGCGAGAGACCCAGTACTTC.

The chain couples TRBV10-3 to TRBJ1-3; 7 nucleotides align to TRBD1. The CDR3 is made up of 12 amino acids. Germline V lookup: CDR1 ENHRY, CDR2 SYGVKD. J was trimmed by 4 bases and V by 10 bases; bases with no gene match: 4. CDR3 sequence: CATTGVGNTIYF. The CDR3 DNA follows: TGTGCCACCACAGGGGTCGGAAACACCATATATTTT.

The chain uses TRBV27 and TRBJ2-3, with D uncertain. From germline, CDR1 is MNHEY and CDR2 SMNVEV (reference sequence). V dropped 5 bases and J dropped 0 bases, with 6 bases sitting between them. The CDR3 spans 13 residues. CDR3 in amino acids: CASSPSSTDTQYF. The CDR3 nucleotides are TGTGCCAGCAGTCCGTCTAGCACAGATACGCAGTATTTT.

The J gene is TRBJ2-1, the V gene TRBV7-2; TRBD2 might be the D (5 bases). The CDR3 totals 15 residues. The V gene's germline CDR1 is SGHTA and CDR2 FQGNSA. V was clipped by 0 bases and J by 1 base, with 7 bases between them. The CDR3 here is CASSLARESYNEQFF. CDR3 in DNA: TGTGCCAGCAGCTTAGCAAGGGAGTCCTACAATGAGCAGTTCTTC.

J is TRBJ2-1 and V is TRBV5-1; 7 nucleotides align to TRBD1. Germline-derived CDR1 and CDR2 are SGHRS and YFSETQ. The CDR3 consists of 16 residues. V shed 4 bases and J 10 bases; nucleotides not matched to a gene: 17. This CDR3 is CASSLKTVKGAGEQFF. In DNA, the CDR3 is TGCGCCAGCAGCCTAAAAACAGTTAAGGGGGCAGGCGAGCAGTTCTTC.

This rearrangement joins TRBV29-1 to TRBJ1-4; the D is unclear. V dropped 3 bases and J dropped 8 bases, with 7 bases sitting between them. The germline V gene encodes CDR1 SQVTM and CDR2 ANQGSEA. The CDR3 totals 11 residues. CDR3 coding DNA: TGCAGCGTTGAGAATAGCGAAAAACTGTTTTTT. It yields the protein CSVENSEKLFF.

Here the CDR3 DNA reads TGTGCCTGGAGTGGCGGCAGGGGGTACAATGAGCAGTTCTTC. Translated: CAWSGGRGYNEQFF. The gene calls are TRBV30 and TRBJ2-1, with 7 positions matching TRBD1. This CDR3 spans 14 amino acids. The ends lost 1 base at V and 4 bases at J; junction bases unmatched: 4. In germline, CDR1 is GTSNPN, CDR2 SVGIG (reference sequence).

The chain recombines TRBV29-1 with TRBJ1-1, with TRBD1 matching 9 bases. CDR3 size: 14 residues. Germline CDR1 and CDR2: SQVTM and ANQGSEA. V gave up 2 bases and J gave up 1 base; unmatched junction bases: 2. The chain's CDR3 is CSVEPQGANTEAFF. The CDR3 DNA reads TGCAGCGTTGAACCACAGGGGGCGAACACTGAAGCTTTCTTT.

The chain employs TRBV15 and TRBJ1-4; possibly TRBD1 for D (5 bases). The V end lost 1 base, the J end lost 3 bases, and 18 bases lay between the germline ends. The germline V gene encodes CDR1 LNHNV and CDR2 YYDKDF (reference sequence). The CDR3 consists of 18 residues. The CDR3 is CATSRGWGVTAANEKLFF. The CDR3, as DNA: TGTGCCACCAGCAGAGGATGGGGGGTGACAGCAGCTAATGAAAAACTGTTTTTT.

This chain connects TRBV4-3 to TRBJ2-7; weak D call: TRBD2 (5 bases). CDR3 length: 16 residues. Germline assignment: CDR1 LGHNA and CDR2 YSLEER. Trimming pared 0 bases from V and 2 bases from J, leaving 14 bases between. Here the CDR3 DNA reads TGCGCCAGCAGCCAAGATACGACTACCCGGGCCTACGAGCAGTACTTC. As protein: CASSQDTTTRAYEQYF.

The chain couples TRBV30 to TRBJ2-7; 9 bases agree with TRBD1. With V trimmed by 2 bases and J by 2 bases, 10 bases remained unmatched. From germline, CDR1 is GTSNPN and CDR2 SVGIG (reference sequence). This CDR3 has 16 amino acids. The CDR3 DNA reads TGTGCCTGGAGTCTGAGGATCGGGACAGGGACCTACGAGCAGTACTTC. Its translation: CAWSLRIGTGTYEQYF.

The chain couples TRBV9 to TRBJ1-2; the match to TRBD1 covers 7 bases. CDR3 length: 14 amino acids. Trimming took 5 bases from V and 2 from J; bases not matched to a gene: 6. Looked up from germline, CDR1 is SGDLS and CDR2 is YYNGEE. CDR3 sequence reads: CASRDKTGNYGYTF. The CDR3 region has the DNA TGTGCCAGCAGAGATAAGACAGGGAACTATGGCTACACCTTC.

The CDR3: CASSSRDRVIEDEQFF. As DNA, the CDR3 is TGTGCCAGCAGCTCGAGGGACAGGGTTATAGAGGATGAGCAGTTCTTC. The chain links TRBV7-9 to TRBJ2-1, with 9 bases identical to TRBD1. Trimming at V came to 4 bases and at J to 8 bases, leaving 12 bases not matched to a gene. The germline V gene encodes CDR1 SEHNR and CDR2 FQNEAQ (reference sequence). The CDR3 runs 16 residues.

V and J are TRBV13 and TRBJ1-1, with TRBD1 as a possible D gene (5 bases). Looked up from germline, CDR1 is PRHDT and CDR2 is FYEKMQ (reference sequence). There are 13 residues in the CDR3. The V end lost 2 bases, the J end lost 1 base, and 5 bases lay between the germline ends. This CDR3 reads CASSLQGNTEAFF. CDR3 in DNA: TGTGCCAGCAGCTTACAGGGGAACACTGAAGCTTTCTTT.